This T cell receptor (beta chain) emerged from a study of cytomegalovirus exposure and HLA in healthy donors. The CDR3 length is 15 residues. From germline, CDR1 is SGHDT and CDR2 YYEEEE. Losses at the gene ends were 2 bases for V and 3 bases for J; bases not matched to a gene: 8. The study ran its PCR with 60 Vbeta and 13 Jbeta primers. Data came from immunoSEQ multiplex PCR; TCRdb stores just in-frame clones and leaves some out. The sample has about 160,000 clones; roughly 75% are singletons. Sequencing was performed on PBMCs. The chain employs TRBV5-6 and TRBJ2-7, with TRBD1 matching 7 bases. The TCR sequence derives from a young man in good health and CMV-seronegative. The CDR3: CASSFGTGQFYEQYF. DNA of the CDR3: TGTGCCAGCAGCTTCGGAACGGGACAGTTCTACGAGCAGTACTTC.